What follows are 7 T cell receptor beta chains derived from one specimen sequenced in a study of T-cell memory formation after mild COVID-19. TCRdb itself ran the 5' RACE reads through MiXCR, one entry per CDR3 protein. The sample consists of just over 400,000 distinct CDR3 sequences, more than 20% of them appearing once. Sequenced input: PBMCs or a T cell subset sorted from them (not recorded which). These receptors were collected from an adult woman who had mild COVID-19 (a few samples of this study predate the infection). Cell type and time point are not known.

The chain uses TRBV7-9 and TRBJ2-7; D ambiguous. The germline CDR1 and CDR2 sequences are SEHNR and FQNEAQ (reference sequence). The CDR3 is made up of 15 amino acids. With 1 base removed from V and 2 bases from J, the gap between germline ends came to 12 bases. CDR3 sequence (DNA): TGTGCCAGCAGCTTAGGTCCTACCCAGACCTACGAGCAGTACTTC. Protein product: CASSLGPTQTYEQYF.

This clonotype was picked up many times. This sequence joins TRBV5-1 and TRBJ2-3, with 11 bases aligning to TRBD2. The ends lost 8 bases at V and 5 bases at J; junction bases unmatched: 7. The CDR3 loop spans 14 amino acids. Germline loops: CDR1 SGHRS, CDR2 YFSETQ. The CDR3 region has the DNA TGCGCCAGTACTAGCGGGAGTCCCGGAGATACGCAGTATTTT. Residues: CASTSGSPGDTQYF. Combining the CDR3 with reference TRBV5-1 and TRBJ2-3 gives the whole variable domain KAGVTQTPRYLIKTRGQQVTLSCSPISGHRSVSWYQQTPGQGLQFLFEYFSETQRNKGNFPGRFSGRQFSNSRSEMNVSTLELGDSALYLCASTSGSPGDTQYFGPGTRLTVL.

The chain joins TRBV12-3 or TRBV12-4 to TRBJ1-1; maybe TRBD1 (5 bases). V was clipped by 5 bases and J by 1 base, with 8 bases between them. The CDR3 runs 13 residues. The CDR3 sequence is CASSRQKNTEAFF. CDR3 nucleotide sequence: TGTGCCAGCAGTAGACAGAAGAACACTGAAGCTTTCTTT.

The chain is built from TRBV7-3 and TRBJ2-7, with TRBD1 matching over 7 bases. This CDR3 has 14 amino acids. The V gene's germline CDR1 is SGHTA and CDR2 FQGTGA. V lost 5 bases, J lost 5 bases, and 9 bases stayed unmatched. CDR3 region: CASSLLGTVNEQYF. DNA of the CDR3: TGTGCCAGCAGCCTCTTGGGGACAGTGAACGAGCAGTACTTC.

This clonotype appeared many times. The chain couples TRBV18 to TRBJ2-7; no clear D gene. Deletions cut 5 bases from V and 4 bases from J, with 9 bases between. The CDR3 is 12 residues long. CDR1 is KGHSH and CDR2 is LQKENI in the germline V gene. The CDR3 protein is CASSYRPYEQYF. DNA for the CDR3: TGTGCCAGCTCATACAGACCATACGAGCAGTACTTC.

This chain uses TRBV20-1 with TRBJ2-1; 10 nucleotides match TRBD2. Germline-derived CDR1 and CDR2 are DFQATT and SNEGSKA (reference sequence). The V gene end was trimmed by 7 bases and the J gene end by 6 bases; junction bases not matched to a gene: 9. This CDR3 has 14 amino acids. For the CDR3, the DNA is TGCAGTGTCGAGCGGGGGGGCCTTCTCAATGAGCAGTTCTTC. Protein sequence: CSVERGGLLNEQFF.

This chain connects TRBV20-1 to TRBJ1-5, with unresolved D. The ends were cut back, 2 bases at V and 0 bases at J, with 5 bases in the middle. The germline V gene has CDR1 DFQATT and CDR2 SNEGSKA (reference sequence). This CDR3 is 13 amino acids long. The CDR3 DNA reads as TGCAGTGCTAGACAGGATAGCAATCAGCCCCAGCATTTT. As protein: CSARQDSNQPQHF.